The TCR beta chain under discussion was sequenced for a study of shared clonotypes between healthy human individuals (dated by TCRdb to 2020 to 2022). Background for the entire study: The cohort comprised two women and three men aged 18 to 49 years. Per donor, three plates each were used for CD4 naive and CD4 memory, two for CD8 naive, and one for CD8 memory. To estimate repertoire size and how much clonotype sharing occurs between individuals, the study deeply sequenced the blood TCR repertoires of five healthy adults. Different laboratories and diverse techniques were used to prepare libraries and sequence TCR repertoires, to increase sequencing depth and limit assay-specific biases. Each donor's leukapheresis produced roughly between about 0.9 and 9.5 billion PBMCs.

V is shortened by 6 bases, J by 0 bases, and the region joining them spans 5 bases. Its CDR3 holds 12 amino acids, cysteine through phenylalanine. Here the CDR3 DNA is all that survives: 36 bases in frame from base 1. From a lookup of the germline V gene, CDR1 and CDR2 are SGHAT and FQNNGV. A remark on this clone: Which antigen it targets is not known. It has no much larger one-base neighbor in the sample; base qualities were not kept. Other DNA sequences in this sample translate to the same CDR3.

Using the deep immunoSEQ assay, multiplex PCR amplified TCR CDR3 regions from genomic DNA. Genomic DNA extracted from each cell subset was distributed evenly over all wells of several immunoSEQ 96-well plates, and each plate served as one replicate. Each replicate PCR for sorted subsets received about 220 ng genomic DNA, equal to 30,000 or so T cell genomes. Purified libraries were measured with a Qubit 3.0 fluorometer, size-checked on a Bioanalyzer 2100, and measured again with the KAPA Library Quantification kit. A separate single-read 150-cycle Illumina NextSeq 550 flow cell was used to sequence each immunoSEQ 96-well plate. Concerning the study's data processing: The immunoSEQ output contained only junctional sequences without quality scores, so filtering could not match that applied to full-length reads. To assign V/J genes and CDR3, sequences were annotated using PyIR, a Python wrapper for IgBLAST v1.9, with IMGT germline references. Reads with weak V/J assignments (E-value above 1e-6), missing CDR3, stop codons, out-of-frame junctions, or ambiguous translated residues were removed. V3J clonotypes were defined by identical inferred V gene, J gene, and CDR3 amino acid sequence. Percentage overlap between repertoires was calculated by dividing the number of shared unique clonotypes by the size of the smaller repertoire. Repertoire richness was assessed with RTK rarefaction, the Chao1 estimator, and Recon v2.1 estimates of unobserved clonotypes. Generation probabilities were computed with OLGA for all TCRbeta clonotypes obtained by the gDNA method from several donors. TCRdb holds this immuneACCESS table with in-frame rearrangements only. Some clones are missing; in checked studies, unresolved V genes explain under half, and the rest has no known cause. V and J calls plus clone size are reproduced from that table; the DNA served to infer D and trimming. Recorded for this sample are roughly 600,000 clones; roughly 98% of them occurred a single time. The ten biggest clones cover 0.3% of the sample.

The study at large found these results: Sampling was restricted to blood, and TCR repertoires in tissue are likely to differ from TCR repertoires in blood. When a handful of donors were compared, the shared fraction of clonotypes was about 5.4% for naive CD4, around 3.6% for naive CD8, about 2.5% for memory CD4, and approximately 0.4% for memory CD8. Pairwise subsampling led to the expectation that sequencing depth would affect the degree of clonotype sharing among donors. Rarefaction of sorted-subset datasets indicated incomplete sequencing despite the large sequencing depth. Because the study included a small number of donors, the genetic and exposure-history diversity represented was limited. Estimated clonotype richness was generally larger for naive than for memory subsets. Compared with non-shared clonotypes, the clonotypes found in all four sorted-subset donors had higher generation probabilities.

CD8 naive samples consisted of CD45RO-negative cells that were positively selected for CCR7, yielding a CD45RA+CCR7+ population without TemRA cells. Donors were healthy HIV-negative adults with no recently reported acute infections or vaccinations. Every donor was a Caucasian adult residing in Nashville, Tennessee, USA. After blood collection by leukapheresis, PBMCs were isolated using Ficoll-Histopaque density gradient centrifugation and then cryopreserved in the vapor phase of liquid nitrogen. Analytical flow cytometry was used to check the purity and quantity of every magnetically sorted T cell population. Genomic DNA was isolated from each sorted fraction and quantified by UV absorbance on a Nanodrop 2000c.

Here the chain combines TRBV11-2 and TRBJ1-1, with no confident D gene call. This clonotype originated in a man aged 30-40 years in good health. The sequencing input was naive CD8+ T cells sorted from blood. The cell subset or site label for this specimen denotes: CD45RA+CCR7+. The DNA sequence follows: TGTGCCAGCAGAGGGCTGAACACTGAAGCTTTCTTT. This sequence encodes CASRGLNTEAFF. The reference TRBV11-2 and TRBJ1-1 proteins fill in what lies around the CDR3, so the full variable domain reads EAGVAQSPRYKIIEKRQSVAFWCNPISGHATLYWYQQILGQGPKLLIQFQNNGVVDDSQLPKDRFSAERLKGVDSTLKIQPAKLEDSAVYLCASRGLNTEAFFGQGTRLTVV.